These T cell receptor beta chains were read from a single sample in a study of early T cells in non-severe SARS-CoV-2 infection. TCRdb independently ran MiXCR on the 5' RACE reads; one entry per CDR3 protein. The data contain 75,000 or so distinct CDR3 sequences, roughly 10% of them singletons. The sample consisted of whole blood, taken at baseline. These TCRs come from an adult who was a healthcare worker with PCR-confirmed SARS-CoV-2 infection or an uninfected control (not recorded which). The CDR3 runs from the conserved cysteine through the conserved F or W. D genes are given only for firm matches. The size entry is marked missing in some rows and otherwise reads once, few, many or a size class.

CDR3 DNA,CDR3 protein,clone size,D gene,V gene,J gene
TGCAGCGTTTCGAGACAAAATGAGCAGTTCTTC,CSVSRQNEQFF,few,-,TRBV29-1,TRBJ2-1
TGTGCCAGCAGGGGACAAAACACCGGGGAGCTGTTTTTT,CASRGQNTGELFF,-,-,TRBV27,TRBJ2-2
TGTGCCAGCAGTGTCCTCGGTGCTCTTGAGCAGTTCTTC,CASSVLGALEQFF,-,-,TRBV7-9,TRBJ2-1
TGCGCCAGCAGCTCTAGAGGAGGAGATACGCAGTATTTT,CASSSRGGDTQYF,many,-,TRBV5-1,TRBJ2-3
TGCAGCGTCCCGGGACAGGGGCAAAACACTGAAGCTTTCTTT,CSVPGQGQNTEAFF,-,TRBD1,TRBV29-1,TRBJ1-1
TGTGCCATCAGTGAGCAGGGGAGGCACAATGAGCAGTTCTTC,CAISEQGRHNEQFF,few,-,TRBV10-3,TRBJ2-1
TGCGCCAGCAGCCAAGTTCGGGACAGGGCGGACCGAAGAGAGACCCAGTACTTC,CASSQVRDRADRRETQYF,few,TRBD1,TRBV4-1,TRBJ2-5
TGCGCCAGCAGTCAAGGAAACACCGGGGAGCTGTTTTTT,CASSQGNTGELFF,-,-,TRBV5-1,TRBJ2-2
TGTGCCATCAAATTTGAGGGTGCCGGGGCCAACGTCCTGACTTTC,CAIKFEGAGANVLTF,few,-,TRBV10-3,TRBJ2-6
TGTGCCAGCAGCTTAGATCGAGCCAAAAACATTCAGTACTTC,CASSLDRAKNIQYF,-,-,TRBV7-2,TRBJ2-4
TGCGCCAGCAGCTTTGACCACACCGGGGAGCTGTTTTTT,CASSFDHTGELFF,many,-,TRBV5-1,TRBJ2-2
TGCGCCAGCAGCTTGGATCCGGGGGACACCGGGGAGCTGTTTTTT,CASSLDPGDTGELFF,-,-,TRBV5-1,TRBJ2-2
TGCAGCGTTGCAGTCAATTCCTACGAGCAGTACTTC,CSVAVNSYEQYF,-,-,TRBV29-1,TRBJ2-7
TGTGCCAGCTCCCCTATGGGCTCTGGAAACACCATATATTTT,CASSPMGSGNTIYF,many,-,TRBV6-6,TRBJ1-3
TGCAGTGCTGCCGGACGGAGAGGAAAAGAGACCCAGTACTTC,CSAAGRRGKETQYF,-,-,TRBV20-1,TRBJ2-5
TGTGCCAGCAGCCGGACTTGGAGAAACTACGAGCAGTACTTC,CASSRTWRNYEQYF,many,-,TRBV27,TRBJ2-7
TGTGCCAGCAGCTTCCAATTGGACAGGGTGGAGACCCAGTACTTC,CASSFQLDRVETQYF,few,TRBD1,TRBV7-2,TRBJ2-5
TGTGCCAGTAGTACCTCCTTGGAACAGCCCCAGCATTTT,CASSTSLEQPQHF,many,-,TRBV19,TRBJ1-5
TGTGCCAGCAGCGGATCGACAGAGGAGAACACTGAAGCTTTCTTT,CASSGSTEENTEAFF,-,-,TRBV5-4,TRBJ1-1
TGTGCCAGCATGGCGGAACAGGCAGATACGCAGTATTTT,CASMAEQADTQYF,many,-,TRBV7-3,TRBJ2-3
TGCAGTGCTCCCCTAGCGGGGGGGGCTTACAATGAGCAGTTCTTC,CSAPLAGGAYNEQFF,few,TRBD2,TRBV20-1,TRBJ2-1
TGCAGCGCCGCAACAGGGCCCTACGAGCAGTACTTC,CSAATGPYEQYF,-,-,TRBV29-1,TRBJ2-7
TGTGCCAGCAGGCGGGACACCCTGGGGGGTGAGCAGTTCTTC,CASRRDTLGGEQFF,few,-,TRBV12-3/TRBV12-4,TRBJ2-1
TGTGCCAGCAGCGCAGAGGGGAGGTGGCCTTCTGGAAACACCATATATTTT,CASSAEGRWPSGNTIYF,-,-,TRBV9,TRBJ1-3
TGTGCCAGCAGCCAGGGACATTACACCGGGGAGCTGTTTTTT,CASSQGHYTGELFF,few,-,TRBV7-6,TRBJ2-2
TGCGCCAGCAGCCAAGAGCTCCAAGAGACCCAGTACTTC,CASSQELQETQYF,many,-,TRBV4-3,TRBJ2-5
TGCGCCAGCAGCTTGGGGGGCAAGATCTACGAGCAGTACTTC,CASSLGGKIYEQYF,-,-,TRBV5-1,TRBJ2-7
TGTGCCAGCAGCAAGAGGGGACTAGCGGGCACAGATACGCAGTATTTT,CASSKRGLAGTDTQYF,few,TRBD2,TRBV14,TRBJ2-3
TGTGCCAGCACCCCGACGAGGGAGGAAGGGGGCTACACCTTC,CASTPTREEGGYTF,many,-,TRBV6-6,TRBJ1-2
TGCAGTGCTAGAGCCGGGATTGAGCAGTTCTTC,CSARAGIEQFF,-,-,TRBV20-1,TRBJ2-1
TGTGCCAGCTCACCACCTAATCAGCCCCAGCATTTT,CASSPPNQPQHF,many,-,TRBV18,TRBJ1-5
TGTGCCAGCAGCCCTAGCGGGGGGGCTATTGAGCAGTTCTTC,CASSPSGGAIEQFF,few,TRBD2,TRBV3-1,TRBJ2-1
TGTGCCAGCAGCAGTAAGGGCAAAACTGAAGCTTTCTTT,CASSSKGKTEAFF,few,-,TRBV21-1,TRBJ1-1
TGTGCCAGCAGCTTGGGACAGAAGCTTAACTATGGCTACACCTTC,CASSLGQKLNYGYTF,few,-,TRBV5-4,TRBJ1-2
TGTGCCAGCTCACCACCGAGAATAGCGGGGGGTGGCGAGCAGTTCTTC,CASSPPRIAGGGEQFF,few,TRBD2,TRBV18,TRBJ2-1
TGCAGCGTTGACGGGCTGAACACCGGGGAGCTGTTTTTT,CSVDGLNTGELFF,few,-,TRBV29-1,TRBJ2-2
TGTGCCAGCAGCTATACTCGATCGGGGGCCGGCTGGAACACCGGGGAGCTGTTTTTT,CASSYTRSGAGWNTGELFF,-,-,TRBV7-3,TRBJ2-2
TGTGCCAGCAGTGGTAGCGGGACTTGGTACGAGCAGTACTTC,CASSGSGTWYEQYF,many,TRBD2,TRBV12-3/TRBV12-4,TRBJ2-7
TGTGCCACCAGCAGAGATATGCAGGGCTCCGGCTACACCTTC,CATSRDMQGSGYTF,-,-,TRBV15,TRBJ1-2
TGTGCCAGCAGCCGAAGAACTAGCGGGAGTTCCCTCTACGAGCAGTACTTC,CASSRRTSGSSLYEQYF,few,TRBD2,TRBV7-9,TRBJ2-7
TGTGCCAGCAGTGTATCCAGCGGGGGCCCCAATGAGCAGTTCTTC,CASSVSSGGPNEQFF,many,TRBD2,TRBV25-1,TRBJ2-1
TGCAGCGTTGAACCGGTACCCGGATCAGATACGCAGTATTTT,CSVEPVPGSDTQYF,-,-,TRBV29-1,TRBJ2-3
TGTGCTAGTGCCCCCCCTCTAAGACAGGGTCTGGCCCGCACAGATACGCAGTATTTT,CASAPPLRQGLARTDTQYF,many,TRBD1,TRBV12-5,TRBJ2-3
TGTGCCAGCAGCTTAGCGATATGGTTAGAGACCCAGTACTTC,CASSLAIWLETQYF,many,-,TRBV7-8,TRBJ2-5
TGTGCCAGTAGTATACCCCGGACAGGGATGTTGGCCAAAAACATTCAGTACTTC,CASSIPRTGMLAKNIQYF,few,TRBD1,TRBV19,TRBJ2-4
TGTGCCAGCAGTTACCTCCCAGCGGCAACTAATGAAAAACTGTTTTTT,CASSYLPAATNEKLFF,many,-,TRBV6-2/TRBV6-3,TRBJ1-4
TGTGCCAGCAGTATTGGACCGATCTGGGAGACCCAGTACTTC,CASSIGPIWETQYF,few,-,TRBV6-1,TRBJ2-5
TGTGCCAGCAGCTTAGCGCTTGCAGCGGGAGATGAGCAGTTCTTC,CASSLALAAGDEQFF,few,TRBD2,TRBV7-9,TRBJ2-1
TGCGCCAGCAGCTTGGATCCCAGGGGGCTCGGCACAGATACGCAGTATTTT,CASSLDPRGLGTDTQYF,many,TRBD1,TRBV5-1,TRBJ2-3
TGTGCCAGCAGGGGGACAGGGAACAATTCACCCCTCCACTTT,CASRGTGNNSPLHF,few,TRBD1,TRBV6-5,TRBJ1-6
TGTGCCAGCAGGTTACGGGGGGACTGGGCCAACGTCCTGACTTTC,CASRLRGDWANVLTF,-,TRBD2,TRBV6-6,TRBJ2-6
TGTGCCAGCAGTCGGGGGGGGACTGAAGCTTTCTTT,CASSRGGTEAFF,many,-,TRBV6-1,TRBJ1-1
TGTGCCGGGGGGTTCGGGTTGGCTAGCACAGATACGCAGTATTTT,CAGGFGLASTDTQYF,-,-,TRBV10-3,TRBJ2-3
TGTGCCAGCAGCTTCGCTCAGAGCTCCTACGAGCAGTACTTC,CASSFAQSSYEQYF,few,-,TRBV7-2,TRBJ2-7
TGCAGCTCTGCAGCTAGCGGGAATGAGCAGTTCTTC,CSSAASGNEQFF,-,TRBD2,TRBV29-1,TRBJ2-1